This T cell receptor (beta chain) came from a study of blood T cells in healthy people across ages. Germline CDR1 reads LGHDT; CDR2 reads YNNKEL (reference sequence). This CDR3 spans 19 amino acids. Unmatched junction bases numbered 7, after V lost 0 bases and J lost 1 base. Sample-barcoded 5' priming and a J-beta primer mix drove a second PCR of roughly 6 to 12 cycles. TCRdb redid the calling of the 5' RACE reads with MiXCR, one entry per CDR3 protein. Of approximately 900,000 distinct CDR3 sequences in the sample, around 49% are singletons; the top ten hold 13%. The V call is TRBV3-1, the J call TRBJ2-3, with 13 bases aligning to TRBD2. The sequence was obtained from a man aged 25-45 years in good health. Sequenced: blood. In nucleotides, the CDR3 is TGTGCCAGCAGCCAAGATTTAGGACTAGCGGGGGCAGGCACAGATACGCAGTATTTT. Amino acids: CASSQDLGLAGAGTDTQYF.